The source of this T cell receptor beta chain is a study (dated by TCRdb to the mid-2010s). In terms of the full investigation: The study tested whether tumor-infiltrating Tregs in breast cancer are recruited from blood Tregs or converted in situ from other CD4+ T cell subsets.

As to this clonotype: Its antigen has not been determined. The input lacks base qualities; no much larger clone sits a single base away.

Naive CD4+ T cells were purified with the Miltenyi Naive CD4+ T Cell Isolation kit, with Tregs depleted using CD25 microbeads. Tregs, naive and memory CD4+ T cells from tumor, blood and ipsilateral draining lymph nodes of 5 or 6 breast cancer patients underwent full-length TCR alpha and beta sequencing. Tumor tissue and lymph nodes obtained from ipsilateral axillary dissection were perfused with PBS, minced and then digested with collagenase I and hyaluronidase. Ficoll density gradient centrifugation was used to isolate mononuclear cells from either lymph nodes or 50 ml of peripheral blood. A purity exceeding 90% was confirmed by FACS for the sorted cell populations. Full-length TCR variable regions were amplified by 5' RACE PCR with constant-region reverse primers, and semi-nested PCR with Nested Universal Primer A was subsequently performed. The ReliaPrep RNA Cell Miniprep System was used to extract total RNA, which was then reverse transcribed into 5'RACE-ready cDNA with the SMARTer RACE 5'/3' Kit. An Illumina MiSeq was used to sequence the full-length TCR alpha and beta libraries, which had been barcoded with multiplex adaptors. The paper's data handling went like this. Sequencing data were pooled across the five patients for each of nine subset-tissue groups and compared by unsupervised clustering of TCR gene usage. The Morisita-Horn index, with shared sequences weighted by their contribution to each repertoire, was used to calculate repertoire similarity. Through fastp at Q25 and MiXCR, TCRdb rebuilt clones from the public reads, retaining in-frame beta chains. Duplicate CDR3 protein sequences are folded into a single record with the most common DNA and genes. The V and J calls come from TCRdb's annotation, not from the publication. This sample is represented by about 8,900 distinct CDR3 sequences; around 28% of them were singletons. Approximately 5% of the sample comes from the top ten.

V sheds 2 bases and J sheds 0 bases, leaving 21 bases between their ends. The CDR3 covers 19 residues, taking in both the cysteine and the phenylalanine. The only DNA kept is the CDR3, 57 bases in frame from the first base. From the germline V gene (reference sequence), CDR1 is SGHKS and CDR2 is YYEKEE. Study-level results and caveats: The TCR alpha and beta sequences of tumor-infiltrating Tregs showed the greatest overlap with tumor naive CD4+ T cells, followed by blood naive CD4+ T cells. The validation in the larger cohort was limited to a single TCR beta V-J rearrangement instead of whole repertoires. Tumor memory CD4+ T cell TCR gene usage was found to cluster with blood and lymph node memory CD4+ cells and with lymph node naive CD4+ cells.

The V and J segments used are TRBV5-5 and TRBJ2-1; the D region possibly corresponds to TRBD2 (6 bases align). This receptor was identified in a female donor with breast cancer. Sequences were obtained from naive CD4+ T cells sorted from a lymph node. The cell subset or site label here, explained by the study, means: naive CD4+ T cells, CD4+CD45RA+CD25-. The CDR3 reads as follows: CASSFSTWRATSSYNEQFF. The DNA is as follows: TGTGCCAGCAGCTTCTCGACGTGGAGGGCAACTAGCTCCTACAATGAGCAGTTCTTC.